This T cell receptor beta chain was sequenced during a study of CDR3 diversity in severe acne. The V gene's germline CDR1 is MNHNS and CDR2 SASEGT. The CDR3 has 13 residues. The ends were cut back, 7 bases at V and 0 bases at J, with 10 bases in the middle. MiXCR was run by TCRdb on the PCR reads, yielding one entry per CDR3 protein. The table shows about 93,000 distinct CDR3 sequences, with 45% to 55% occurring only once. The sample was blood. The origin of this receptor is a male donor in good health, serving as a control. This rearrangement joins TRBV6-1 to TRBJ2-7; the D gene is possibly TRBD2 (5 bases). The CDR3: CASKEDGSYEQYF. CDR3 DNA: TGTGCCAGCAAGGAGGACGGCTCCTACGAGCAGTACTTC.